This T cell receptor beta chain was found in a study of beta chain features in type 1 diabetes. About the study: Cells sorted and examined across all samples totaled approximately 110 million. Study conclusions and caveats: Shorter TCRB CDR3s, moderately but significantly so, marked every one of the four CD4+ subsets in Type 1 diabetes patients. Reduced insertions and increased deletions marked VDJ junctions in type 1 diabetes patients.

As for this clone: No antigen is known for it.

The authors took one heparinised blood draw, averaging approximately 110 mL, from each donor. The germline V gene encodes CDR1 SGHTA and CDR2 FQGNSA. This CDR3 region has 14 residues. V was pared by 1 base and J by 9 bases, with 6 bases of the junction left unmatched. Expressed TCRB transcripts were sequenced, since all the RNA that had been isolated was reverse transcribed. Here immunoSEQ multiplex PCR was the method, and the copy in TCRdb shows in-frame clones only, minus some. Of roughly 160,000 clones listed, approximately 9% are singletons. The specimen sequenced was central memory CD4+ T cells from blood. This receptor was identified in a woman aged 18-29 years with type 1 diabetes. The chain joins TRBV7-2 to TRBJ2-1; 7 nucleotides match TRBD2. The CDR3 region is CASSLGWGRGEQFF. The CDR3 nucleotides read TGTGCCAGCAGCTTAGGTTGGGGGAGGGGTGAGCAGTTCTTC.